Following are 21 T cell receptor beta chains from one sample sequenced in a study of vaccination effects on CD4 cells after COVID-19. CD4+ T cells specific for antigen were expanded with viral peptide pools by the ViraFEST assay before sequencing. A 10-day culture period preceded the isolation of CD4+ T cells. People in the vaccine group had not been infected with SARS-CoV-2 before, and their nucleocapsid antibodies were negative. Antigen specificity for these receptors is unknown. TCRdb's table, derived via immunoSEQ multiplex PCR, lists solely in-frame clones and lacks some. Of about 63,000 clones in the sample, 60% to 80% are singletons; the top ten hold 3.5% to 4.5%. The sequencing used CD4+ T cells from PBMCs cultured with HCoV-OC43 spike peptides, collected before COVID-19 vaccination. Subset described: HCoV-OC43 spike overlapping peptide pool stimulation. Receptors originate from a human donor who received a COVID-19 vaccine.

This clone has just one count. The chain joins TRBV11-2 to TRBJ1-6, with TRBD1 identical over 9 bases. This CDR3 comprises 14 residues. Germline-derived CDR1 and CDR2 are SGHAT and FQNNGV. The V gene end was trimmed by 4 bases and the J gene end by 13 bases; junction bases not matched to a gene: 8. CDR3 nucleotides: TGTGCCAGCAGCTCCGCTGGGACAGGGCGCCCCCTCCACTTT. This sequence encodes CASSSAGTGRPLHF.

V usage is TRBV24-1 and J usage is TRBJ2-3, with D possibly being TRBD1 (5 bases). The CDR3 loop spans 15 amino acids. Germline CDR1 reads KGHDR; CDR2 reads SFDVKD. V gave up 3 bases and J gave up 6 bases, with 15 bases separating them. For the CDR3, the DNA is TGTGCCACCAGTGATCCCGGACATTCCAAGGATACGCAGTATTTT. It yields the protein CATSDPGHSKDTQYF.

The V and J genes are TRBV5-6 and TRBJ1-5, with 7 bases identical to TRBD1. Germline trimming cut 2 bases from V and 3 bases from J; bases unmatched to any gene: 8. Per the germline V gene, CDR1 is SGHDT and CDR2 is YYEEEE. The CDR3 runs 16 residues. CDR3 in amino acids: CASSLRDGQDNQPQHF. Here the CDR3 DNA reads TGTGCCAGCAGCTTACGGGACGGACAGGACAATCAGCCCCAGCATTTT.

The chain's CDR3 is CASSVDSRSYNEQFF. CDR3 sequence (DNA): TGTGCCAGCAGCGTAGACTCGCGTTCCTACAATGAGCAGTTCTTC. This rearrangement joins TRBV9 to TRBJ2-1; D is uncertain. The length of the CDR3 is 15 residues. Germline CDR1 and CDR2: SGDLS and YYNGEE. V lost 0 bases and J 1 base, leaving 8 bases between the germline ends.

This rearrangement joins TRBV18 to TRBJ2-1, with 7 bases that match TRBD1. CDR1 and CDR2 (germline): KGHSH, LQKENI. This CDR3 is built from 13 residues. J gave up 7 bases and V 0 bases, and 0 bases lay outside the gene matches. The CDR3 bases are TGTGCCAGCTCACCACCGGACAGGAATGAGCAGTTCTTC. This sequence encodes CASSPPDRNEQFF.

The chain combines TRBV12-3 or TRBV12-4 with TRBJ2-3; possible D gene TRBD2, 6 bases. V dropped 6 bases and J dropped 4 bases, with 8 bases sitting between them. The CDR3 sequence is 12 residues long. The CDR3 sequence is CASRPSADTQYF. In nucleotides, the CDR3 is TGTGCCAGCAGGCCTAGCGCAGATACGCAGTATTTT.

In its sample, this clone was seen a few times. The J gene is TRBJ2-1, the V gene TRBV11-3, with D possibly TRBD1 on 5 matching bases. Trimming removed 5 bases from V and 9 bases from J, with 11 bases in between. This CDR3 has 12 amino acids. Germline V gene lookup returns CDR1 SGHNT and CDR2 YENEEA. CDR3 in DNA: TGTGCCAGCAGCCGGAGACAGTCTGAGCAGTTCTTC. It codes for CASSRRQSEQFF.

The chain joins TRBV18 to TRBJ2-3, with D unclear. CDR1 is KGHSH, CDR2 LQKENI, per germline. The V and J ends lost 2 bases and 1 base respectively, with 7 bases between them. The CDR3 has 14 amino acids. Written as DNA, the CDR3 is TGTGCCAGCTCACCAGGTGGGGGCACAGATACGCAGTATTTT. This encodes CASSPGGGTDTQYF.

This chain links TRBV30 with TRBJ1-1; 8 nucleotides match TRBD1. Germline V CDR1 and CDR2: GTSNPN, SVGIG (reference sequence). The CDR3 contains 12 residues. V trimming: 5 bases; J trimming: 11 bases; junction bases outside the gene matches: 10. CDR3 nucleotides: TGTGCCTGGTTTGACAGGGGAGGAGAGGCTTTCTTT. This translates into CAWFDRGGEAFF.

This rearrangement joins TRBV2 to TRBJ2-3; D perhaps matches TRBD2 (7 bases). Germline CDR1 SNHLY, CDR2 FYNNEI. V was pared by 6 bases and J by 0 bases, with 16 bases between. The CDR3 spans 16 residues. CDR3 nucleotides: TGTGCCAGCAGAACCTTAGGGGGGGGCAGCACAGATACGCAGTATTTT. This sequence encodes CASRTLGGGSTDTQYF.

The rearrangement links TRBV11-2 to TRBJ1-4; D gene uncertain. Trimming left V 1 base short and J 6 bases short, with 9 bases between. The CDR3 has 14 residues. Per germline, CDR1 SGHAT and CDR2 FQNNGV. The CDR3 nucleotides are TGTGCCAGCAGCTTAGGGCAGTACTATGAAAAACTGTTTTTT. Its protein is CASSLGQYYEKLFF.

V and J are TRBV24-1 and TRBJ2-1; TRBD2 matches 10 bases. The germline V gene encodes CDR1 KGHDR and CDR2 SFDVKD. Trimming removed 2 bases from V and 9 bases from J; junction bases left unmatched: 6. The CDR3 sequence is 15 residues long. The CDR3 protein is CATSDSLAGNFEQFF. The CDR3 DNA is TGTGCCACCAGTGATTCACTAGCGGGGAATTTTGAGCAGTTCTTC.

This clone was counted only a few times. The V call is TRBV6-4, the J call TRBJ2-3; 11 bases align to TRBD1. The ends lost 6 bases at V and 3 bases at J; junction bases unmatched: 2. Germline V CDR1 and CDR2: MRHNA, SNTAGT. The CDR3 covers 14 residues. CDR3 loop: CASRRDRGTDTQYF. For the CDR3, the DNA is TGTGCCAGCAGACGGGACAGGGGGACAGATACGCAGTATTTT.

This clone was seen just once. The chain recombines TRBV27 with TRBJ2-7; D remains ambiguous. V lost 6 bases, J lost 1 base, and 13 bases lay in between. The CDR3 extends over 14 amino acids. Germline assignment: CDR1 MNHEY and CDR2 SMNVEV (reference sequence). In DNA form, the CDR3 reads TGTGCCAGCAGGAAGGGAAGTGATTCCTACGAGCAGTACGTC. It specifies CASRKGSDSYEQYV.

This clone has only one observation. The chain has TRBV3-1 (or the pseudogene TRBV3-2) and TRBJ1-2; 10 bases agree with TRBD1. This CDR3 comprises 12 residues. Germline V lookup: CDR1 LGHDT, CDR2 YNNKEL (reference sequence). Written as DNA, the CDR3 is TGTGTCGCGGGACAGGGGAGCTATGGCTACACCTTC. It translates to CVAGQGSYGYTF.

This chain uses TRBV28 with TRBJ1-1; D not resolved. This CDR3 region has 13 residues. Germline lookup yields CDR1 MDHEN and CDR2 SYDVKM. Trimming took off 3 bases at V and 9 bases at J, with 14 bases between the two ends. For the CDR3, the DNA is TGTGCCAGCAGTTTTGAAACGAAGGGAAAAGCTTTCTTT. The encoded protein is CASSFETKGKAFF.

CDR3 DNA: TGTGCCAGCAGTTACGCGGGCCAGTCTTTCTATGGCTACACCTTC. Translated: CASSYAGQSFYGYTF. The chain uses TRBV6-5 and TRBJ1-2, with D unclear. Per the germline V gene, CDR1 is MNHEY and CDR2 is SVGAGI. V gave up 2 bases and J gave up 4 bases, with 14 bases separating them. This CDR3 has 15 residues.

The chain carries TRBV18 and TRBJ1-1; no definite D call. Germline loops: CDR1 KGHSH, CDR2 LQKENI. V was pared by 6 bases and J by 1 base, with 12 bases between. The CDR3 covers 14 residues. CDR3 residues: CASSIGGSNTEAFF. Here the CDR3 DNA reads TGTGCCAGCTCTATCGGCGGCTCGAACACTGAAGCTTTCTTT.

The chain is built from TRBV18 and TRBJ2-1; weak D call: TRBD1 (6 bases). Per germline, CDR1 KGHSH and CDR2 LQKENI. The CDR3 loop spans 15 amino acids. V was trimmed by 2 bases and J by 2 bases, leaving 10 bases between them. The CDR3, as DNA: TGTGCCAGCTCACCAAGGGGGTTCCCCTACAATGAGCAGTTCTTC. Translated, it gives CASSPRGFPYNEQFF.

This chain joins TRBV7-2 and TRBJ2-1, with a tentative D call TRBD2 (6 bases). The CDR3 loop spans 14 amino acids. Germline loops: CDR1 SGHTA, CDR2 FQGNSA. Between the trimmed V and J ends, which lost 1 base and 6 bases, there was a span of 10 bases. This CDR3 is CASSLGLGVNEQFF. The CDR3 DNA reads as TGTGCCAGCAGCTTAGGACTAGGGGTCAATGAGCAGTTCTTC. Supplemented by reference TRBV7-2 and TRBJ2-1, the full variable domain reads GAGVSQSPSNKVTEKGKDVELRCDPISGHTALYWYRQSLGQGLEFLIYFQGNSAPDKSGLPSDRFSAERTGGSVSTLTIQRTQQEDSAVYLCASSLGLGVNEQFFGPGTRLTVL.

The chain recombines TRBV19 with TRBJ2-2; D perhaps matches TRBD1 (5 bases). Between the trimmed V and J ends, which lost 5 bases and 0 bases, there was a span of 13 bases. CDR1 is LNHDA and CDR2 is SQIVND in the germline V gene (reference sequence). This CDR3 is 16 amino acids long. CDR3 loop: CASSLLLGANTGELFF. The CDR3 DNA is TGTGCCAGTAGTCTCCTTTTAGGGGCGAACACCGGGGAGCTGTTTTTT.